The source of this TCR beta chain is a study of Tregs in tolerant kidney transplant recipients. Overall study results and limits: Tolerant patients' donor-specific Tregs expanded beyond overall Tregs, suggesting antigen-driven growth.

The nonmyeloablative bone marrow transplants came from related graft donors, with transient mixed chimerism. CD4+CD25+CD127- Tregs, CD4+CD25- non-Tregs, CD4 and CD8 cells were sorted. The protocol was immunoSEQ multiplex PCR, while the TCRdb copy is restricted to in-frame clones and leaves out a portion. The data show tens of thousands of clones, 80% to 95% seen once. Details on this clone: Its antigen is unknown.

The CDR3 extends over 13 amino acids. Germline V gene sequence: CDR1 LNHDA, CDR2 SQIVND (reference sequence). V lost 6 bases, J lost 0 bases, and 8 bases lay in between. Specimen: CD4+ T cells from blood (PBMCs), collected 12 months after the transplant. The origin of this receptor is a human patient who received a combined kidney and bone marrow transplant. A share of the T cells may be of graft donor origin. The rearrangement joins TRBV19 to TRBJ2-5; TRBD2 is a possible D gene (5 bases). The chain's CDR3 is CASRPDYQETQYF. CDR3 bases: TGTGCCAGTAGACCGGACTACCAAGAGACCCAGTACTTC.